A selection of T cell receptor beta chains follows, all from one sample in a study of OX40 agonist ivuxolimab in advanced cancers. Clones were read by immunoSEQ multiplex PCR, and TCRdb kept only the in-frame ones, dropping some. The top ten clones hold roughly 7% of a sample with tens of thousands of clones, under 90% of them seen once. The sample here was CD4+ or CD8+ T cells sorted from blood, taken in a trial of the OX40 agonist ivuxolimab. The receptors stem from an adult with an advanced solid tumor such as melanoma, head and neck, liver or kidney cancer. Each CDR3 is given with its conserved first and last residue. D genes are given only for firm matches. The size entry is marked missing in some rows and otherwise reads once, few, many or a size class.

J: TRBJ1-3; D: -; length: 13; size: -; V: TRBV11-1; DNA: TGTGCCAGTGCACGGCGCTCTGGAAACACCATATATTTT; CDR3: CASARRSGNTIYF
J: TRBJ2-1; D: TRBD2; length: 15; size: -; V: TRBV7-9; DNA: TGTGCCAGCAGCTCTCTAGCGGGCGCCTACAATGAGCAGTTCTTC; CDR3: CASSSLAGAYNEQFF
J: TRBJ2-1; D: TRBD1; length: 16; size: -; V: TRBV5-1; DNA: TGCGCCAGCAGCAGGACCGGGACAGCACAATACAATGAGCAGTTCTTC; CDR3: CASSRTGTAQYNEQFF
J: TRBJ2-7; D: -; length: 16; size: -; V: TRBV11-2; DNA: TGTGCCAGCAGCTTAAGTTGGGATCTAGGAATCTACGAGCAGTACTTC; CDR3: CASSLSWDLGIYEQYF
J: TRBJ1-1; D: -; length: 15; size: few; V: TRBV14; DNA: TGTGCCAGCAGCCTTAAGGGACGGATTAACACTGAAGCTTTCTTT; CDR3: CASSLKGRINTEAFF
J: TRBJ2-1; D: TRBD2; length: 14; size: -; V: TRBV5-1; DNA: TGCGCCAGCAGCTTGCAGCGGGGGGCCAATGAGCAGTTCTTC; CDR3: CASSLQRGANEQFF
J: TRBJ1-2; D: TRBD1; length: 15; size: -; V: TRBV19; DNA: TGTGCCAGTAGAATCGGGACAGGGGGAGACTATGGCTACACCTTC; CDR3: CASRIGTGGDYGYTF
J: TRBJ1-1; D: -; length: 12; size: -; V: TRBV5-4; DNA: TGTGCCAGCAGCAGGAGGGAAGGTGAAGCTTTCTTT; CDR3: CASSRREGEAFF
J: TRBJ1-1; D: -; length: 12; size: -; V: TRBV29-1; DNA: TGCAGCGTTGCCTCCGGGAACACTGAAGCTTTCTTT; CDR3: CSVASGNTEAFF
J: TRBJ2-4; D: TRBD2; length: 17; size: once; V: TRBV30; DNA: TGTGCCTGGAGTTCAATTAGGACTAGCGGGGGACTAGGCATTCAGTACTTC; CDR3: CAWSSIRTSGGLGIQYF
J: TRBJ1-2; D: -; length: 13; size: -; V: TRBV5-1; DNA: TGCGCCAGCAGCTTGGAGTCGACCTATGGCTACACCTTC; CDR3: CASSLESTYGYTF
J: TRBJ2-1; D: TRBD2; length: 15; size: -; V: TRBV30; DNA: TGTGCCTGGAGTACCGGACTAGCGGGAGTGGGTGAGCAGTTCTTC; CDR3: CAWSTGLAGVGEQFF
J: TRBJ1-6; D: -; length: 15; size: -; V: TRBV12-5; DNA: TGTGCTAGTGGTTTGGGCACCCCGGGAAATTCACCCCTCCACTTT; CDR3: CASGLGTPGNSPLHF
J: TRBJ2-3; D: TRBD2; length: 18; size: -; V: TRBV7-2; DNA: TGTGCCAGCAGCGTAGTCGGGACTAGCGGTGCTAGCACAGATACGCAGTATTTT; CDR3: CASSVVGTSGASTDTQYF
J: TRBJ1-5; D: TRBD1; length: 13; size: -; V: TRBV7-6; DNA: TGTGCCAGCAGCTTCACAGGGGATCAGCCCCAGCATTTT; CDR3: CASSFTGDQPQHF
J: TRBJ1-2; D: -; length: 13; size: -; V: TRBV5-6; DNA: TGTGCCAGCAGACGCGGACGGAGCTATGGCTACACCTTC; CDR3: CASRRGRSYGYTF
J: TRBJ1-5; D: TRBD1; length: 14; size: once; V: TRBV30; DNA: TGTGCCTGGAGTGTTGACAGGGACGATCAGCCCCAGCATTTT; CDR3: CAWSVDRDDQPQHF
J: TRBJ1-2; D: TRBD1; length: 14; size: -; V: TRBV18; DNA: TGTGCCAGCTCATTATCGACAGGGGGCGACGGCTACACCTTC; CDR3: CASSLSTGGDGYTF
J: TRBJ2-7; D: TRBD2; length: 14; size: once; V: TRBV9; DNA: TGTGCCAGCAGCGGAACGACTAGCGGTTACGAGCAGTACTTC; CDR3: CASSGTTSGYEQYF
J: TRBJ2-3; D: TRBD2; length: 16; size: -; V: TRBV7-2; DNA: TGTGCCAGCAGCTTAGTAGCGGGAGGACGCACAGATACGCAGTATTTT; CDR3: CASSLVAGGRTDTQYF
J: TRBJ2-3; D: -; length: 14; size: -; V: TRBV4-2; DNA: TGTGCCAGCAGAAGGGGGGGAGGGACAGATACGCAGTATTTT; CDR3: CASRRGGGTDTQYF
J: TRBJ1-6; D: -; length: 13; size: few; V: TRBV7-9; DNA: TGTGCCAGCAGCTTAGATGGTCCGGTACTGCTCCACTTT; CDR3: CASSLDGPVLLHF
J: TRBJ1-1; D: -; length: 15; size: -; V: TRBV5-1; DNA: TGCGCCAGCAGCGTAGAGGGGGGTATGTCCACTGAAGCTTTCTTT; CDR3: CASSVEGGMSTEAFF
J: TRBJ2-1; D: -; length: 11; size: -; V: TRBV5-6; DNA: TGTGCCAGCAGCAGAGAAAAGGAGCAGTTCTTC; CDR3: CASSREKEQFF
J: TRBJ2-1; D: -; length: 15; size: -; V: TRBV7-2; DNA: TGTGCCAGCAGCCCCCGGACAGGGAGGGCCAATGAGCAGTTCTTC; CDR3: CASSPRTGRANEQFF
J: TRBJ2-7; D: -; length: 14; size: -; V: TRBV19; DNA: TGTGCCAGTAGTATACCTGGGGTCTCCTACGAGCAGTACTTC; CDR3: CASSIPGVSYEQYF
J: TRBJ1-1; D: -; length: 14; size: -; V: TRBV28; DNA: TGTGCCAGCAGTGCGACAGTCATGAACACTGAAGCTTTCTTT; CDR3: CASSATVMNTEAFF
J: TRBJ2-2; D: -; length: 15; size: few; V: TRBV18; DNA: TGTGCCAGCTCACCACCAACCAAGAACACCGGGGAGCTGTTTTTT; CDR3: CASSPPTKNTGELFF
J: TRBJ2-1; D: -; length: 15; size: -; V: TRBV10-1; DNA: TGCGCCAGACGAGTTCCTAGGTGCTCCTACAATGAGCAGTTCTTC; CDR3: CARRVPRCSYNEQFF
J: TRBJ1-4; D: TRBD1; length: 15; size: -; V: TRBV5-1; DNA: TGCGCCAGCAGCTTGGGCGGGACAGTTAATGAAAAACTGTTTTTT; CDR3: CASSLGGTVNEKLFF
J: TRBJ2-1; D: -; length: 14; size: -; V: TRBV9; DNA: TGTGCCAGCAGTACAATAGCGGACTACAATGAGCAGTTCTTC; CDR3: CASSTIADYNEQFF
J: TRBJ2-7; D: -; length: 14; size: -; V: TRBV5-6; DNA: TGTGCCAGCAGCTGGGGGAGACTCACCTACGAGCAGTACTTC; CDR3: CASSWGRLTYEQYF
J: TRBJ1-3; D: -; length: 16; size: few; V: TRBV5-5; DNA: TGTGCCAGCAGTTATATAAGGGGGAAACCTGGAAACACCATATATTTT; CDR3: CASSYIRGKPGNTIYF
J: TRBJ1-1; D: -; length: 15; size: once; V: TRBV28; DNA: TGTGCCAGCAGTTTTAACAACAGGGCCGCCACTGAAGCTTTCTTT; CDR3: CASSFNNRAATEAFF
J: TRBJ2-1; D: TRBD2; length: 16; size: -; V: TRBV7-3; DNA: TGTGCCAGCAGCTTACTGGCGGGAGGGCCTGACTCTGAGCAGTTCTTC; CDR3: CASSLLAGGPDSEQFF
J: TRBJ1-2; D: TRBD1; length: 14; size: -; V: TRBV6-6; DNA: TGTGCCAGTATTTCCGGACAGGGACTTTATGGCTACACCTTC; CDR3: CASISGQGLYGYTF
J: TRBJ1-5; D: -; length: 14; size: -; V: TRBV2; DNA: TGTGCCAGCAGTTTGACACCCGCGGAGGAGCCCCAGCATTTT; CDR3: CASSLTPAEEPQHF
J: TRBJ1-2; D: -; length: 14; size: -; V: TRBV29-1; DNA: TGCAGCGTTGAAGAAGACAGTAGGAACTATGGCTACACCTTC; CDR3: CSVEEDSRNYGYTF
J: TRBJ2-2; D: -; length: 16; size: -; V: TRBV7-9; DNA: TGTGCCAGCAGCCCCCTCAGATCAAACAGCATCGGGGAGCTGTTTTTT; CDR3: CASSPLRSNSIGELFF
J: TRBJ1-1; D: -; length: 16; size: once; V: TRBV9; DNA: TGTGCCAGCAGCGTTAACCGGGACGCGGGAAACACTGAAGCTTTCTTT; CDR3: CASSVNRDAGNTEAFF
J: TRBJ1-4; D: -; length: 15; size: few; V: TRBV19; DNA: TGTGCCAGTAGTACCCCCAAGGGATCTAATGAAAAACTGTTTTTT; CDR3: CASSTPKGSNEKLFF
J: TRBJ2-2; D: -; length: 16; size: -; V: TRBV18; DNA: TGTGCCAGCTCACCCCTAGCCCTGATGAACACCGGGGAGCTGTTTTTT; CDR3: CASSPLALMNTGELFF
J: TRBJ1-1; D: -; length: 13; size: -; V: TRBV5-1; DNA: TGCGCCAGCAGCTGGACAGCGAACACTGAAGCTTTCTTT; CDR3: CASSWTANTEAFF
J: TRBJ1-2; D: -; length: 14; size: few; V: TRBV2; DNA: TGTGCCAGCGGGGATCTGGCTTACGGCTATGGCTACACCTTC; CDR3: CASGDLAYGYGYTF
J: TRBJ2-7; D: TRBD1; length: 15; size: -; V: TRBV6-5; DNA: TGTGCCAGCAGGGCCCCGGGACAGGGAGGCTACGAGCAGTACTTC; CDR3: CASRAPGQGGYEQYF
J: TRBJ1-1; D: -; length: 15; size: -; V: TRBV5-6; DNA: TGTGCCAGCAGCTCATTAGGTGGTCGTTACACTGAAGCTTTCTTT; CDR3: CASSSLGGRYTEAFF
J: TRBJ1-5; D: -; length: 13; size: -; V: TRBV7-3; DNA: TGTGCCAGCAGCTTAACAGGGGGGCAGCCCCAGCATTTT; CDR3: CASSLTGGQPQHF
J: TRBJ2-7; D: TRBD2; length: 15; size: -; V: TRBV9; DNA: TGTGCCAGCAGCGTAGACCTAGCGGGACCCCGCGAGCAGTACTTC; CDR3: CASSVDLAGPREQYF